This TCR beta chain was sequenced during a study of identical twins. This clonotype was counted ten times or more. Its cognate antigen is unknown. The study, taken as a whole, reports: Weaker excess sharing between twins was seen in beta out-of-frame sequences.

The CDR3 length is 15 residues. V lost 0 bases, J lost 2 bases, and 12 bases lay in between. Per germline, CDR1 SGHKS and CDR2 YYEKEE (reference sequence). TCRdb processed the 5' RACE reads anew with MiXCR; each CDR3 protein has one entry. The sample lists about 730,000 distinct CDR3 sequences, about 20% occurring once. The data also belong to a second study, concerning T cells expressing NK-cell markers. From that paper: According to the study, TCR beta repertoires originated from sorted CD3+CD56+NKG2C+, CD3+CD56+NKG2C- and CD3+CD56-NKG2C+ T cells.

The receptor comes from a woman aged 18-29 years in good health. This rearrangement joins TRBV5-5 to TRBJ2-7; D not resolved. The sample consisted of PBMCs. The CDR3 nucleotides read TGTGCCAGCAGCTTGGCTAGGTTCATCACCTACGAGCAGTACTTC. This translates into CASSLARFITYEQYF.